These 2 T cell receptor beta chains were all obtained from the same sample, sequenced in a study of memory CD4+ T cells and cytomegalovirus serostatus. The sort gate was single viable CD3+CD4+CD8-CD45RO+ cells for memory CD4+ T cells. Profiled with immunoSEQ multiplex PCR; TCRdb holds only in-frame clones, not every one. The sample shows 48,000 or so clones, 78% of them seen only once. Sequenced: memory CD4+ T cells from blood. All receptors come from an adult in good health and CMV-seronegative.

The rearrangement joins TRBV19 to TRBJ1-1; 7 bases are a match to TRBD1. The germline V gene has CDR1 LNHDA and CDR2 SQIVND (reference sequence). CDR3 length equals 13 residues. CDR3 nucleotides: TGTGCTGCTGAGGGACAGACCGCAACTGAAGCTTTCTTT. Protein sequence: CAAEGQTATEAFF. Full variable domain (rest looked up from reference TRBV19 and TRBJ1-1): DGGITQSPKYLFRKEGQNVTLSCEQNLNHDAMYWYRQDPGQGLRLIYYSQIVNDFQKGDIAEGYSVSREKKESFPLTVTSAQKNPTAFYLCAAEGQTATEAFFGQGTRLTVV.

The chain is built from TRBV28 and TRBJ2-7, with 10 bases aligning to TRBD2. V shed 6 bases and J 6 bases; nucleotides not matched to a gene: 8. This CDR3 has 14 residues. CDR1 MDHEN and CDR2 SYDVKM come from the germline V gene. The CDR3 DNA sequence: TGTGCCAGCAGACCCTCTAGCGGGAGTCGCGAGCAGTACTTC. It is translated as CASRPSSGSREQYF.